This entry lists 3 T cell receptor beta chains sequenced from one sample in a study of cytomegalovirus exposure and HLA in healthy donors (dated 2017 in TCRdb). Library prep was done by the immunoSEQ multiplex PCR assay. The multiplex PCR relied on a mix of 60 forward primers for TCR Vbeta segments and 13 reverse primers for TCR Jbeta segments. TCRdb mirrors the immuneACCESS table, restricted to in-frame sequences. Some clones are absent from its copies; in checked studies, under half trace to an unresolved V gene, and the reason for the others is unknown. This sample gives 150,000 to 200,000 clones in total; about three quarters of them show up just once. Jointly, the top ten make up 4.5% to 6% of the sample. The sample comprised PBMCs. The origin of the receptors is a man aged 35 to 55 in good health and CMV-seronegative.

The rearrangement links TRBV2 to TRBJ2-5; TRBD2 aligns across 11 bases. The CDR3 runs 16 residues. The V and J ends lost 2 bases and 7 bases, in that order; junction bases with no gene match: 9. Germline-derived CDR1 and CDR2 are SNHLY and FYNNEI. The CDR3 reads CASSETSGRVAGTQYF. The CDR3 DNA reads TGTGCCAGCAGTGAAACTAGCGGGAGAGTCGCGGGGACCCAGTACTTC.

CDR3 DNA sequence: TGTGCCATCAGTGATGGACAGTCGATGACTGAAGCTTTCTTT. Protein sequence: CAISDGQSMTEAFF. The V call is TRBV10-3, the J call TRBJ1-1; tentatively, D is TRBD1 (6 bases). CDR1 is ENHRY and CDR2 is SYGVKD in the germline V gene. V was shortened by 3 bases and J by 5 bases, with 13 bases between the two germline ends. This CDR3 spans 14 amino acids.

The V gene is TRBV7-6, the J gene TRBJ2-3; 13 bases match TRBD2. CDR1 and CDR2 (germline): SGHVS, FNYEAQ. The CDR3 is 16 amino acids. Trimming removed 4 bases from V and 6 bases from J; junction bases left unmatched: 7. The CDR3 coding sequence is TGTGCCAGCAGCTCCCCCACTAGCGGGAGGGGGGATACGCAGTATTTT. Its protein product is CASSSPTSGRGDTQYF.